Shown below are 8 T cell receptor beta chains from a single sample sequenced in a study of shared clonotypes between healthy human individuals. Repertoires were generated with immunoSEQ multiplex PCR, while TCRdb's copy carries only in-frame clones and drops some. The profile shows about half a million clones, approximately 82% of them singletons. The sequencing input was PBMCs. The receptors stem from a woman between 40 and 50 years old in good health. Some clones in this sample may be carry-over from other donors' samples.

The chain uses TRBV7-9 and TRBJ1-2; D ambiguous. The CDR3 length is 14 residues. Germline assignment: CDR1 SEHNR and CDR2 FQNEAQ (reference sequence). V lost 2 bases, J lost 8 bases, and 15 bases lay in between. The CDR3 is CASSLLGNRLGYTF. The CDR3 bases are TGTGCCAGCAGCTTATTAGGGAACCGACTGGGCTACACCTTC.

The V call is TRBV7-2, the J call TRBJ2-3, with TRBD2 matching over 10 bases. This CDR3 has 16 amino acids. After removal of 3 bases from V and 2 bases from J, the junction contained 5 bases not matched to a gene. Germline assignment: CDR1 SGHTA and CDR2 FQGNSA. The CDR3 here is CASSFSTSGITDTQYF. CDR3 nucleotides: TGTGCCAGCAGCTTTAGTACTAGCGGGATCACAGATACGCAGTATTTT.

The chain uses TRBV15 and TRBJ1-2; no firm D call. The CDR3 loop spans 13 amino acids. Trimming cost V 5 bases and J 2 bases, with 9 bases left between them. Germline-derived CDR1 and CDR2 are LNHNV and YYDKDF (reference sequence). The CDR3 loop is CATSLERNYGYTF. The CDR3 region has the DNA TGTGCCACCAGCTTGGAGAGAAACTATGGCTACACCTTC. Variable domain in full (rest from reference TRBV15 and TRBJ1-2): DAMVIQNPRYQVTQFGKPVTLSCSQTLNHNVMYWYQQKSSQAPKLLFHYYDKDFNNEADTPDNFQSRRPNTSFCFLDIRSPGLGDTAMYLCATSLERNYGYTFGSGTRLTVV.

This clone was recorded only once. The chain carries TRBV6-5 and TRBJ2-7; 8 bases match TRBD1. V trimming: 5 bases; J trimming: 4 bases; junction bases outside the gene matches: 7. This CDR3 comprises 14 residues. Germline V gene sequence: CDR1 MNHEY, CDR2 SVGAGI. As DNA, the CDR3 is TGTGCCAGCAGTCCGGGACAGGTCATTTACGAGCAGTACTTC. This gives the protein CASSPGQVIYEQYF.

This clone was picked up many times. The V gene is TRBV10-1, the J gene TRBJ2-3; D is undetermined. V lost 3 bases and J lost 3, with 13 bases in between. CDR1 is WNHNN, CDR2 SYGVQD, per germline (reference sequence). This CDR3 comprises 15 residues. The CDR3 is CASSENPEKTDTQYF. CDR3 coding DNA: TGCGCCAGCAGTGAAAACCCAGAAAAAACAGATACGCAGTATTTT.

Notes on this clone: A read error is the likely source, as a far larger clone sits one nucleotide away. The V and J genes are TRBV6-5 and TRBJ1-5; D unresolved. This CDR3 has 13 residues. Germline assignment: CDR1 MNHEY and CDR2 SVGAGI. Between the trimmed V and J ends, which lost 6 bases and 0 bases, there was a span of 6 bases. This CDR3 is CASSRFSNQPQHF. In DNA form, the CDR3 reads TGTGCCAGCAGCCGATTTAGCAATCAGCCCCAGCATTTT.

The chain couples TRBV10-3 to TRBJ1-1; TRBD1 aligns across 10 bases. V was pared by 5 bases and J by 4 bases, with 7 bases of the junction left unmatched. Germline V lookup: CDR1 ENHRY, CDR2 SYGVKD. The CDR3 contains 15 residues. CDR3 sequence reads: CAISRGQGEITEAFF. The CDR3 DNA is TGTGCCATCAGTAGAGGACAGGGGGAGATCACTGAAGCTTTCTTT.

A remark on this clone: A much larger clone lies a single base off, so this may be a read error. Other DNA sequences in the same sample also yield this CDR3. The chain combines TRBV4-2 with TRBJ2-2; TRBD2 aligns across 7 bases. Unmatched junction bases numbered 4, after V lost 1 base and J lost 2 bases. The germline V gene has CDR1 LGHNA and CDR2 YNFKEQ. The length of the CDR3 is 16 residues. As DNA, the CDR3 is TGTGCCAGCAGCCAAGGAGGGACTATTAACACCGGGGAGCTGTTTTTT. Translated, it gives CASSQGGTINTGELFF.